The 14 T cell receptor beta chains presented below share a single source sample, sequenced in a study of T cell changes during pregnancy in multiple sclerosis. TCRdb's copy holds only in-frame clones and misses some; the assay was immunoSEQ multiplex PCR. The table includes around 58,000 clones, about 90% detected once. The sequencing used CD4+ T cells from peripheral blood mononuclear cells, collected after pregnancy. These receptors all come from a female donor in good health, enrolled as a control in a pregnancy study.

V is TRBV9 and J is TRBJ1-2, with a tentative D call TRBD1 (6 bases). The germline V and J ends were trimmed by 0 bases and 7 bases, with 16 bases remaining between them. Per the germline V gene, CDR1 is SGDLS and CDR2 is YYNGEE. This CDR3 region has 15 residues. This CDR3 is CASSVAAGGFGGYTF. The CDR3 DNA sequence: TGTGCCAGCAGCGTAGCAGCTGGGGGCTTTGGTGGCTACACCTTC.

The V gene is TRBV2, the J gene TRBJ1-1, with 7 nucleotides matching TRBD1. V dropped 0 bases and J dropped 11; count of bases not matched to a gene: 6. This CDR3 has 13 residues. Germline V lookup: CDR1 SNHLY, CDR2 FYNNEI. CDR3 sequence: CASSEAGGGDAFF. The CDR3 bases are TGTGCCAGCAGTGAAGCCGGAGGGGGCGATGCTTTCTTT. The complete variable domain, with remaining parts taken from reference TRBV2 and TRBJ1-1, reads EPEVTQTPSHQVTQMGQEVILRCVPISNHLYFYWYRQILGQKVEFLVSFYNNEISEKSEIFDDQFSVERPDGSNFTLKIRSTKLEDSAMYFCASSEAGGGDAFFGQGTRLTVV.

This clone was detected only once. This may stem from a read error, because a much larger clone lies one nucleotide away. This chain links TRBV19 with TRBJ2-2, with D tentatively TRBD2 (5 bases). Trimming removed 7 bases at V and 3 bases at J, with 15 bases between. The CDR3 is made up of 15 amino acids. Germline V gives CDR1 LNHDA, CDR2 SQIVND (reference sequence). CDR3 bases: TGTGCCAGTAACCCACGGGGTGGGTACACCGGGGAGCTGTTTTTT. Its protein product is CASNPRGGYTGELFF.

The J gene is TRBJ2-7, the V gene TRBV29-1, with 8 bases fitting TRBD2. After removal of 6 bases from V and 5 bases from J, the junction contained 6 bases not matched to a gene. The germline V gene encodes CDR1 SQVTM and CDR2 ANQGSEA. The CDR3 is made up of 12 amino acids. The CDR3 reads CSVSTSDDEQYF. CDR3 DNA sequence: TGCAGCGTGTCGACTAGCGACGACGAGCAGTACTTC.

CDR3 loop: CASSLDRNTEAFF. Here the CDR3 DNA reads TGTGCCAGCAGCTTGGATCGGAACACTGAAGCTTTCTTT. The chain uses TRBV5-4 and TRBJ1-1, with D hard to call. Per germline, CDR1 SGHNT and CDR2 YYREEE (reference sequence). The CDR3 has 13 residues. Deletions cut 0 bases from V and 1 base from J, with 4 bases between.

A single count supports this clone. The chain is built from TRBV5-8 and TRBJ2-3; the D is unclear. The germline V gene has CDR1 SGHTS and CDR2 YDEGEE. The V end was cut by 5 bases, the J end by 0 bases, with 4 bases between. The CDR3 is made up of 12 amino acids. The CDR3 loop is CASRLSTDTQYF. For the CDR3, the DNA is TGTGCCAGCAGGCTAAGCACAGATACGCAGTATTTT.

The V and J genes are TRBV4-1 and TRBJ1-6, with D uncertain. V dropped 1 base and J dropped 8 bases, with 6 bases sitting between them. The CDR3 spans 13 residues. Looked up from germline, CDR1 is MGHRA and CDR2 is YSYEKL. CDR3 nucleotides: TGCGCCAGCAGCCAAGTGGCAGATTCACCCCTCCACTTT. It encodes CASSQVADSPLHF.

Only a few counts were recorded for this clone. The gene calls are TRBV11-2 and TRBJ1-1, with TRBD1 identical over 7 bases. Trimming took 5 bases from V and 1 from J; bases not matched to a gene: 7. This CDR3 has 15 amino acids. Germline V gene sequence: CDR1 SGHAT, CDR2 FQNNGV. For the CDR3, the DNA is TGTGCCAGCAGCACCCGGCGACAGGGGAACACTGAAGCTTTCTTT. Protein product: CASSTRRQGNTEAFF. The full variable domain, with the rest looked up from reference TRBV11-2 and TRBJ1-1, is EAGVAQSPRYKIIEKRQSVAFWCNPISGHATLYWYQQILGQGPKLLIQFQNNGVVDDSQLPKDRFSAERLKGVDSTLKIQPAKLEDSAVYLCASSTRRQGNTEAFFGQGTRLTVV.

The rearrangement links TRBV11-2 to TRBJ2-7; D perhaps matches TRBD1 (6 bases). CDR1 is SGHAT and CDR2 is FQNNGV in the germline V gene. This CDR3 contains 15 residues. The ends were cut back, 1 base at V and 1 base at J, with 11 bases in the middle. The CDR3 sequence: CASSLVQGQSYEQYF. The CDR3 nucleotides are TGTGCCAGCAGCTTAGTCCAGGGGCAGTCCTACGAGCAGTACTTC.

The V gene is TRBV5-1, the J gene TRBJ2-2, with D possibly being TRBD1 (6 bases). The CDR3 length is 15 residues. The germline V and J ends were trimmed by 2 bases and 4 bases, with 12 bases remaining between them. Germline V gene data show CDR1 as SGHRS and CDR2 as YFSETQ. This CDR3 reads CASSFSLGGTGELFF. CDR3 DNA: TGCGCCAGCAGCTTCTCCCTAGGGGGCACCGGGGAGCTGTTTTTT.

This clone has a handful of counts. This chain links TRBV19 with TRBJ1-1, with 10 bases aligning to TRBD1. This CDR3 comprises 14 residues. Germline V lookup: CDR1 LNHDA, CDR2 SQIVND (reference sequence). With 1 base clipped from V and 7 bases from J, the junction kept 3 bases outside the gene matches. DNA of the CDR3: TGTGCCAGTAGTATAGGTGGGACAGGGGTTGAAGCTTTCTTT. It translates to CASSIGGTGVEAFF.

This clone has only one observation. The rearrangement links TRBV7-8 to TRBJ1-2, with 10 bases fitting TRBD1. The ends lost 3 bases at V and 5 bases at J; junction bases unmatched: 9. This CDR3 is 16 amino acids long. CDR1 is SGHVS and CDR2 is FQNEAQ in the germline V gene. Here the CDR3 reads CASSLGQGSESYGYTF. The DNA for the CDR3 is TGTGCCAGCAGCTTGGGACAGGGGAGCGAATCATATGGCTACACCTTC. Together with reference TRBV7-8 and TRBJ1-2, the CDR3 gives the full variable domain: GAGVSQSPRYKVAKRGQDVALRCDPISGHVSLFWYQQALGQGPEFLTYFQNEAQLDKSGLPSDRFFAERPEGSVSTLKIQRTQQEDSAVYLCASSLGQGSESYGYTFGSGTRLTVV.

Worth noting for this clone: Germline is not matched at one junction end, which may reflect a read error. The rearrangement links TRBV10-3 to TRBJ1-1; unclear D gene. Germline CDR1 is ENHRY and CDR2 is SYGVKD. The CDR3 loop spans 11 amino acids. The CDR3 coding sequence is TGTGCCGTCAGTGCGGACACTGAAGCTTTCTTT. Its protein product is CAVSADTEAFF.

V usage is TRBV7-3 and J usage is TRBJ2-3; the match to TRBD2 covers 13 bases. J was trimmed by 2 bases and V by 1 base; bases with no gene match: 9. CDR1 and CDR2 (germline): SGHTA, FQGTGA. This CDR3 comprises 19 residues. CDR3 sequence reads: CASSLKRLAGGPNTDTQYF. The CDR3 DNA is TGTGCCAGCAGCTTAAAACGACTAGCGGGGGGTCCGAACACAGATACGCAGTATTTT.